The clone carrying this TCR beta chain was seen more than once but under ten times. Using immunoSEQ multiplex PCR, the repertoire was profiled, and TCRdb retains in-frame clones only, with some absent. This sample carries a few hundred thousand clones, roughly nine tenths of them seen once, and the ten largest clones take around 1.1%. These data originate in a study of blood T cell repertoires in COVID-19. Study as a whole: Some COVID-19 samples were acute and others convalescent; all came from the United States, Italy and Spain.

Trimming at V came to 2 bases and at J to 3 bases, leaving 7 bases not matched to a gene. CDR1 is MNHEY and CDR2 is SMNVEV in the germline V gene (reference sequence). CDR3 length: 16 residues. The TCR was taken from a young man who had recovered from COVID-19. Sequencing was carried out using PBMCs or T cells enriched from blood (not recorded which). The V and J genes are TRBV27 and TRBJ2-3; 8 positions match TRBD2. CDR3 sequence reads: CASSLLSGSGTDTQYF. In DNA form, the CDR3 reads TGTGCCAGCAGTTTACTGAGCGGGAGTGGGACAGATACGCAGTATTTT.